This T cell receptor (beta chain) comes out of a study of cytomegalovirus exposure and HLA in healthy donors. Per germline, CDR1 MNHEY and CDR2 SVGAGI. V was clipped by 2 bases and J by 1 base; unmatched bases: 3. The CDR3 sequence is 15 residues long. Use of 60 Vbeta and 13 Jbeta primers characterized the PCR. Sequenced by immunoSEQ multiplex PCR; TCRdb stores in-frame clones only, minus some. The sample has 150,000 or so clones, approximately 80% seen once. The sequence was obtained from a woman aged 40-49 years in good health and CMV-seronegative. Specimen: PBMCs. The chain recombines TRBV6-5 with TRBJ2-7, with 9 bases identical to TRBD1. CDR3 in DNA: TGTGCCAGCAGTTACACAGGGGGCGAATCCTACGAGCAGTACTTC. This codes for CASSYTGGESYEQYF.